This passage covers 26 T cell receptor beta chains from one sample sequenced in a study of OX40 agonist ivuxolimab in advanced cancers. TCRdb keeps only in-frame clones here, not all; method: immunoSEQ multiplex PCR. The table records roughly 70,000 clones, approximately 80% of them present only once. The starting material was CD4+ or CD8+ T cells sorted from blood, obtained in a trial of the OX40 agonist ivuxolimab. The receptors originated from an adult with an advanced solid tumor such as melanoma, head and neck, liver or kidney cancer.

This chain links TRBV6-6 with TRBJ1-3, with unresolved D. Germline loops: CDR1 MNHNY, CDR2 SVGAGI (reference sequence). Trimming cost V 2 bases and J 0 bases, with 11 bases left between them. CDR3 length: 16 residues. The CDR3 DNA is TGTGCCAGCAGTTACGCGGTAAAGACCTCTGGAAACACCATATATTTT. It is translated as CASSYAVKTSGNTIYF.

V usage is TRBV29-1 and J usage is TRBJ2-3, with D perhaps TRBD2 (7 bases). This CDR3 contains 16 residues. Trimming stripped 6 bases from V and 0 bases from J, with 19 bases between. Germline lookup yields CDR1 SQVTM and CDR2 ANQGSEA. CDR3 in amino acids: CSVRGGGRGSTDTQYF. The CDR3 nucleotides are TGCAGCGTCCGTGGGGGGGGCCGGGGGAGCACAGATACGCAGTATTTT.

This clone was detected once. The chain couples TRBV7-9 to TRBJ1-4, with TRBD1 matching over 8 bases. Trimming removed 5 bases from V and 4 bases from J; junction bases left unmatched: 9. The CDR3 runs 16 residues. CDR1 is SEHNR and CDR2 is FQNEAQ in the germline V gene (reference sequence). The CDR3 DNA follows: TGTGCCAGCAGCCTTCTTACAGGGGGTGGTAATGAAAAACTGTTTTTT. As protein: CASSLLTGGGNEKLFF. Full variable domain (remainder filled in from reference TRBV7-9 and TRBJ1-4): DTGVSQNPRHKITKRGQNVTFRCDPISEHNRLYWYRQTLGQGPEFLTYFQNEAQLEKSRLLSDRFSAERPKGSFSTLEIQRTEQGDSAMYLCASSLLTGGGNEKLFFGSGTQLSVL.

CDR3 nucleotides: TGTGCCAGCAGCTTCTGGTCCGCGGGGAACACCGGGGAGCTGTTTTTT. Protein sequence: CASSFWSAGNTGELFF. The chain carries TRBV7-8 and TRBJ2-2, with a weak D call TRBD2 (5 bases). Germline V gene data show CDR1 as SGHVS and CDR2 as FQNEAQ. V lost 3 bases to trimming and J lost 1 base, with 12 bases between them. This CDR3 region has 16 residues.

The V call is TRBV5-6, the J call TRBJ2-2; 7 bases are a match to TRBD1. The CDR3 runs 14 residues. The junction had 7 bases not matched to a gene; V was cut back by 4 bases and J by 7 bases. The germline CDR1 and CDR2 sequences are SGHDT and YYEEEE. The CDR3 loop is CASSPEQGFGELFF. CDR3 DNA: TGTGCCAGCAGCCCGGAACAGGGGTTCGGGGAGCTGTTTTTT.

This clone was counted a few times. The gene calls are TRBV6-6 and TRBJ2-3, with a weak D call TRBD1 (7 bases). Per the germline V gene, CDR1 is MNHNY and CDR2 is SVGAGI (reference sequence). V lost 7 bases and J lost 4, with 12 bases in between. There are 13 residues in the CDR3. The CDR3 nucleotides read TGTGCCAGCATGGAGGGGGCATCAGATACGCAGTATTTT. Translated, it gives CASMEGASDTQYF.

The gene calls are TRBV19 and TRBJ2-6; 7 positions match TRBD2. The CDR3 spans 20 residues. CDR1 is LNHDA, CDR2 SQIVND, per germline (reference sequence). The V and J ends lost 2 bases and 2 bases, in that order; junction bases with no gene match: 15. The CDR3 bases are TGTGCCAGTAGTATACATAGGGTTTGGACTAGTGGCACTGGGGCCAACGTCCTGACTTTC. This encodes CASSIHRVWTSGTGANVLTF.

The CDR3 reads CASSHAHDRASPSYEQYF. The CDR3 DNA is TGTGCCAGCAGCCATGCCCATGACAGGGCGTCACCCTCCTACGAGCAGTACTTC. This sequence joins TRBV14 and TRBJ2-7; TRBD1 agrees at 7 bases. The CDR3 length is 18 residues. Germline lookup yields CDR1 SGHDN and CDR2 FVKESK. After removal of 3 bases from V and 0 bases from J, the junction contained 14 bases not matched to a gene.

This CDR3 reads CSVVEGVHEQYF. The CDR3, as DNA: TGCAGCGTTGTTGAGGGGGTCCACGAGCAGTACTTC. The chain is built from TRBV29-1 and TRBJ2-7; maybe TRBD1 (6 bases). CDR1 SQVTM and CDR2 ANQGSEA come from the germline V gene. The CDR3 loop spans 12 amino acids. Trimming removed 4 bases at V and 5 bases at J, with 12 bases between.

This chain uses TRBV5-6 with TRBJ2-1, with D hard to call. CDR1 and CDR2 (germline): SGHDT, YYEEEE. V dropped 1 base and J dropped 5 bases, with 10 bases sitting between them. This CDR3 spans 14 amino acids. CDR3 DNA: TGTGCCAGCAGCTTGTGGGCAAAGGACAATGAGCAGTTCTTC. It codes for CASSLWAKDNEQFF. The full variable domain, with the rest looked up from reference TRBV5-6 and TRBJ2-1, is DAGVTQSPTHLIKTRGQQVTLRCSPKSGHDTVSWYQQALGQGPQFIFQYYEEEERQRGNFPDRFSGHQFPNYSSELNVNALLLGDSALYLCASSLWAKDNEQFFGPGTRLTVL.

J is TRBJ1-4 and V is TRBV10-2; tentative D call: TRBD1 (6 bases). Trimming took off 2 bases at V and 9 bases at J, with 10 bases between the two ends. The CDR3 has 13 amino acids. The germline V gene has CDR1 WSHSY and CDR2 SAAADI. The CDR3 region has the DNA TGCGCCAGCAGTGAGACGCAGGGGCAAAAACTGTTTTTT. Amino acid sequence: CASSETQGQKLFF.

The CDR3 DNA follows: TGTGCCGGAAGCCCGGGACAGGGGGCGCAAGGGGCCCAGCATTTT. This codes for CAGSPGQGAQGAQHF. The chain carries TRBV19 and TRBJ1-5, with 12 bases lining up with TRBD1. The CDR3 is 15 residues long. The junction had 16 bases not matched to a gene; V was cut back by 11 bases and J by 11 bases. Germline V gives CDR1 LNHDA, CDR2 SQIVND (reference sequence).

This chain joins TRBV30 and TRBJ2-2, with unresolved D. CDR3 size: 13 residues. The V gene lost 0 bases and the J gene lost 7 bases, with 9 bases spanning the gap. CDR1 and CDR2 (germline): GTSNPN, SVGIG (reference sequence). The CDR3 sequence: CAWSVGRIGELFF. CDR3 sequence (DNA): TGTGCCTGGAGTGTCGGACGGATCGGGGAGCTGTTTTTT.

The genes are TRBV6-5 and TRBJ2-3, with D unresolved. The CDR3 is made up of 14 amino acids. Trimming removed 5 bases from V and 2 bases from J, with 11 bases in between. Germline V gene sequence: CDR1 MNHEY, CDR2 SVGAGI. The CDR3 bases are TGTGCCAGCAGTACCTCCCGATCCACAGATACGCAGTATTTT. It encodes CASSTSRSTDTQYF.

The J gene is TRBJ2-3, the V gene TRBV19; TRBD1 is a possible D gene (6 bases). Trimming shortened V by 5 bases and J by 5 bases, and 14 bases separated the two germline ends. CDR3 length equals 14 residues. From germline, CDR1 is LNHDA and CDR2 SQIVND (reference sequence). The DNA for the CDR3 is TGTGCCAGTAGTCCGGGACAAGGGATAGATACGCAGTATTTT. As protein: CASSPGQGIDTQYF.

Here the CDR3 DNA reads TGTGCCAGTAGTATACGCCGGCACAGGGACTCCCGAGAGACCCAGTACTTC. Translating gives CASSIRRHRDSRETQYF. The chain employs TRBV19 and TRBJ2-5; D tentatively reads TRBD1 or TRBD2 (6 bases each). Germline CDR1 is LNHDA and CDR2 is SQIVND (reference sequence). This CDR3 is built from 17 residues. The V and J ends lost 2 bases and 4 bases respectively, with 20 bases between them.

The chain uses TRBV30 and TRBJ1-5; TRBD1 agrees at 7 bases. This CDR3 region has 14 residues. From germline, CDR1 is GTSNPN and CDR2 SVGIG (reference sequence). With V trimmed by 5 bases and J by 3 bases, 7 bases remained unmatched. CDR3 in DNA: TGTGCCTGGGGGACAGCAAATTACAATCAGCCCCAGCATTTT. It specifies CAWGTANYNQPQHF.

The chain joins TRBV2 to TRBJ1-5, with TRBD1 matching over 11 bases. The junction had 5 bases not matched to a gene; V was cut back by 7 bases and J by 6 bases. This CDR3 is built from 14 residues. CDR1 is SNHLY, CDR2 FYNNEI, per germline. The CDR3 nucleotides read TGTGCCAGCACTGGGACAGGGGGAACTCAGCCCCAGCATTTT. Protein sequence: CASTGTGGTQPQHF.

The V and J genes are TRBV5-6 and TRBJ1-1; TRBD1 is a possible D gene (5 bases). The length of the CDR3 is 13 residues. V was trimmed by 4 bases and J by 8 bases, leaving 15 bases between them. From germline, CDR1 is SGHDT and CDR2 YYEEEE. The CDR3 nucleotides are TGTGCCAGCAGCGTGAAGGGGATCCCGGAAGCTTTCTTT. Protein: CASSVKGIPEAFF.

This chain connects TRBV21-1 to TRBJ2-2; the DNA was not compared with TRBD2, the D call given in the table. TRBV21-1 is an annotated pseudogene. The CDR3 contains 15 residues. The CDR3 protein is CASSPIGGFGGELFF. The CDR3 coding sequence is TGTGCCAGCAGCCCCATTGGGGGGTTTGGCGGGGAGCTGTTTTTT.

As DNA, the CDR3 is TGTGCCAGCAGCCCCAGTGGAAATTGGGGGGAGCTGTTTTTT. Its translation: CASSPSGNWGELFF. The V and J genes are TRBV27 and TRBJ2-2; no clear D gene. Germline CDR1 is MNHEY and CDR2 is SMNVEV (reference sequence). Trimming left V 6 bases short and J 8 bases short, with 16 bases between. The CDR3 length is 14 residues.

CDR3 nucleotides: TGTGCCAGCAGCCAGCGAACCGGGACAGGGATCACTGAAGCTTTCTTT. Its translation is CASSQRTGTGITEAFF. The chain carries TRBV14 and TRBJ1-1; TRBD1 matches 9 bases. The CDR3 extends over 16 amino acids. Trimming cost V 3 bases and J 4 bases; bases outside gene matches: 9. Germline CDR1 is SGHDN and CDR2 is FVKESK.

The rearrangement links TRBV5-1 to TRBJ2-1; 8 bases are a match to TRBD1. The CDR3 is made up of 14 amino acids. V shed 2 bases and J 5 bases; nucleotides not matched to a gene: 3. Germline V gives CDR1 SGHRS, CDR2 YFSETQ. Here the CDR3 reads CASSFRGRDNEQFF. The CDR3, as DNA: TGCGCCAGCAGCTTCAGGGGGCGCGACAATGAGCAGTTCTTC.

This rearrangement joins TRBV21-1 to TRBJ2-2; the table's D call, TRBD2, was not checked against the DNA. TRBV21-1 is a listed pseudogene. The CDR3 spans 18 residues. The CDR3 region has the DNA TGTGCCAGCAGCAAGGAGGCAGTTCAAATATCGGACACCGGGGAGCTGTTTTTT. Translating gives CASSKEAVQISDTGELFF.

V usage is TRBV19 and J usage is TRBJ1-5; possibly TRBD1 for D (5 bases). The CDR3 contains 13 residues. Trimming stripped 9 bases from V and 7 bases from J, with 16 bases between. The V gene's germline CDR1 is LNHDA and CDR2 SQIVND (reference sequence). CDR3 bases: TGTGCCAGCTCCGCAGGGTTCTGGCAGCCCCAGCATTTT. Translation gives CASSAGFWQPQHF.

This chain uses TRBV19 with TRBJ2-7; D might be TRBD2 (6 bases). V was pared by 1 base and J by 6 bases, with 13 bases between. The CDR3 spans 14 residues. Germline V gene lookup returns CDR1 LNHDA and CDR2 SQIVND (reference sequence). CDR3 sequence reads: CASSIGGTPGEQYF. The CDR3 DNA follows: TGTGCCAGTAGTATAGGCGGGACCCCCGGCGAGCAGTACTTC.